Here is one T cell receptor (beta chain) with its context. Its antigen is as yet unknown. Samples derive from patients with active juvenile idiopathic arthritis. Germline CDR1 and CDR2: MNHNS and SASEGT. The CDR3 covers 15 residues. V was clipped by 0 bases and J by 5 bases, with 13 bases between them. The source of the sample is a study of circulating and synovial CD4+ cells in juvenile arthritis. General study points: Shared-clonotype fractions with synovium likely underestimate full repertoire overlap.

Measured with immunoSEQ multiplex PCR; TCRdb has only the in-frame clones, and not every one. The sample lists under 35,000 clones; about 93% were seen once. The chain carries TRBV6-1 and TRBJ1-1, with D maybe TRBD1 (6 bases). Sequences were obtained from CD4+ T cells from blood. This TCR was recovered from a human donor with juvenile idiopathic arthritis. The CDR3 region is CASSEAGGRWTEAFF. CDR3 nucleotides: TGTGCCAGCAGTGAAGCCGGGGGGCGCTGGACTGAAGCTTTCTTT.